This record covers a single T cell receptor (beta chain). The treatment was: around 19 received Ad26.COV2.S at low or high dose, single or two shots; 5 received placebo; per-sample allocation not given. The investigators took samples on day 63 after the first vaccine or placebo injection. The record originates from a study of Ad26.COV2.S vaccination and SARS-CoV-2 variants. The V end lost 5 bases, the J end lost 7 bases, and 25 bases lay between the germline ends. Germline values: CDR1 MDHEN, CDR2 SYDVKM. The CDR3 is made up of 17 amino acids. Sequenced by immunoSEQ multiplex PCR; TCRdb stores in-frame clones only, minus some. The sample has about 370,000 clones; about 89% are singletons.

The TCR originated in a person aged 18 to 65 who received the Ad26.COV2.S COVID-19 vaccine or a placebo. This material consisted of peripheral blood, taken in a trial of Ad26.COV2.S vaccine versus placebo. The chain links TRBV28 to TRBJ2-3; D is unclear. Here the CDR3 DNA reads TGTGCCAGCAGTCCCGTCGGCGCGACCCCACAAGGGAATACGCAGTATTTT. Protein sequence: CASSPVGATPQGNTQYF.